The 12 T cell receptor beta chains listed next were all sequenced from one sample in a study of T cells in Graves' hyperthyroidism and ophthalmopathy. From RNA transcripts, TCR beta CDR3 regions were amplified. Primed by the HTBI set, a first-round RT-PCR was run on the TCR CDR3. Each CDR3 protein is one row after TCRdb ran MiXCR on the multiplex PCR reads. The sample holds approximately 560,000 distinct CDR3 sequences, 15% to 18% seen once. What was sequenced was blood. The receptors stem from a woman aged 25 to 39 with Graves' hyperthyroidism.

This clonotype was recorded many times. The CDR3 bases are TGCAGTGCTTCTACCCTGAGGGGTCGAAATGAGCAGTTCTTC. It yields the protein CSASTLRGRNEQFF. This rearrangement joins TRBV20-1 to TRBJ2-1; the D call may be TRBD1 or TRBD2 (5 bases each). Germline lookup yields CDR1 DFQATT and CDR2 SNEGSKA (reference sequence). V lost 5 bases and J 7 bases, leaving 18 bases between the germline ends. The CDR3 loop spans 14 amino acids.

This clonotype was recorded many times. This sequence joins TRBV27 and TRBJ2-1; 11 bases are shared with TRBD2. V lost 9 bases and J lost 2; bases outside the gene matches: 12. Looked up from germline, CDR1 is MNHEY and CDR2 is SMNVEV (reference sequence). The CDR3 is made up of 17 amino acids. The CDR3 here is CASMTWTSGHPYNEQFF. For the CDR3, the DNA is TGTGCCAGTATGACCTGGACTAGCGGGCACCCCTACAATGAGCAGTTCTTC.

CDR3 nucleotide sequence: TGTGCCAGCACCTACTCTATGGGTGACCAGTTCTTC. It encodes CASTYSMGDQFF. The V gene is TRBV12-3 or TRBV12-4, the J gene TRBJ2-1; D gene uncertain. V was cut by 7 bases and J by 13 bases, with 17 bases left in between. The CDR3 runs 12 residues.

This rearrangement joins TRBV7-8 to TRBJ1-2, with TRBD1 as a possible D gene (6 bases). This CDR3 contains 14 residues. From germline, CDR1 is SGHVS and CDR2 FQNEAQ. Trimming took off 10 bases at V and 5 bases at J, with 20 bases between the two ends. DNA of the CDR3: TGTGCCATCAGTGTCTTCAGGGGCCTTTATGGCTACACCTTC. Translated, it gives CAISVFRGLYGYTF.

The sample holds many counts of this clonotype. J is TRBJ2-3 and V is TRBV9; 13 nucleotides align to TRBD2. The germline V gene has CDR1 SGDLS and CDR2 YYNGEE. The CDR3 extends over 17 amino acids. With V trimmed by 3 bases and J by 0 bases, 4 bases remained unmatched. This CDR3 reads CASSGTSGGTSTDTQYF. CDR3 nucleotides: TGTGCCAGCAGCGGGACTAGCGGGGGAACTAGCACAGATACGCAGTATTTT.

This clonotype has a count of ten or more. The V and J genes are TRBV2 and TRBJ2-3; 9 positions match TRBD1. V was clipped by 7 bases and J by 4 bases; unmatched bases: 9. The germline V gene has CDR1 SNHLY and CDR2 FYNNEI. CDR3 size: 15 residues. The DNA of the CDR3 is TGTGCCAGCAACGTGCAGGGACAGGGCTCAGATACGCAGTATTTT. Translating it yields CASNVQGQGSDTQYF. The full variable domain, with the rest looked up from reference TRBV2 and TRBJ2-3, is EPEVTQTPSHQVTQMGQEVILRCVPISNHLYFYWYRQILGQKVEFLVSFYNNEISEKSEIFDDQFSVERPDGSNFTLKIRSTKLEDSAMYFCASNVQGQGSDTQYFGPGTRLTVL.

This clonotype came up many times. Here the CDR3 reads CSASDGFLPSGDEQYF. The DNA for the CDR3 is TGCAGTGCTAGTGACGGTTTCTTACCAAGTGGGGACGAGCAGTACTTC. The J gene is TRBJ2-7, the V gene TRBV20-1; D gene uncertain. Germline assignment: CDR1 DFQATT and CDR2 SNEGSKA (reference sequence). CDR3 size: 16 residues. V was clipped by 3 bases and J by 5 bases, with 23 bases between them.

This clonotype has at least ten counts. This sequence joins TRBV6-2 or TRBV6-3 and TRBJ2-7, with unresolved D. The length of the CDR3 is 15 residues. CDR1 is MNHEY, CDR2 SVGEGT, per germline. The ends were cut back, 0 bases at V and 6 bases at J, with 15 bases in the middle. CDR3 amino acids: CASSYSWPRSGEQYF. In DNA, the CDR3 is TGTGCCAGCAGTTACTCGTGGCCGCGTTCCGGCGAGCAGTACTTC.

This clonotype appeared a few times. Here the CDR3 reads CARTTTSACTDTQYF. The CDR3 nucleotides read TGTGCCAGGACAACTACTAGCGCCTGCACAGATACGCAGTATTTT. The chain combines TRBV19 with TRBJ2-3; 7 nucleotides match TRBD2. The CDR3 contains 15 residues. The germline gives CDR1 LNHDA, CDR2 SQIVND (reference sequence). V lost 9 bases, J lost 1 base, and 10 bases stayed unmatched. Complete variable domain (other parts from reference TRBV19 and TRBJ2-3): DGGITQSPKYLFRKEGQNVTLSCEQNLNHDAMYWYRQDPGQGLRLIYYSQIVNDFQKGDIAEGYSVSREKKESFPLTVTSAQKNPTAFYLCARTTTSACTDTQYFGPGTRLTVL.

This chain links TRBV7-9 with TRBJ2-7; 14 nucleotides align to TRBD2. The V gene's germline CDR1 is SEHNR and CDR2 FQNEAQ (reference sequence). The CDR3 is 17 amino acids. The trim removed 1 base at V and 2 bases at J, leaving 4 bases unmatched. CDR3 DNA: TGTGCCAGCAGCTTAGGACTAGCGGGAGGGTTAACCTACGAGCAGTACTTC. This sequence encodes CASSLGLAGGLTYEQYF.

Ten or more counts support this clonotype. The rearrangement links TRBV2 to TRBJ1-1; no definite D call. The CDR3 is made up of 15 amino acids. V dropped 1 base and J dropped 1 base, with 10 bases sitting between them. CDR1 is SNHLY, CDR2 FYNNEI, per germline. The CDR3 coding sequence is TGTGCCAGCAGTGAAGGAGGCAGGACGAACACTGAAGCTTTCTTT. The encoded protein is CASSEGGRTNTEAFF.

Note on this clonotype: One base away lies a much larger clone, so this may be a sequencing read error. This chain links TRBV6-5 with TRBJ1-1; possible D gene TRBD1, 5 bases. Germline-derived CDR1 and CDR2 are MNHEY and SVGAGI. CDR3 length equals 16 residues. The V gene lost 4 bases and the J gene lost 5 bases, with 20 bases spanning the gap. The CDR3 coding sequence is TGTGCCAGCAGTTGGGGAAAGGGGATAGGGAGGACTGAAGCTTTCTTT. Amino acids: CASSWGKGIGRTEAFF.